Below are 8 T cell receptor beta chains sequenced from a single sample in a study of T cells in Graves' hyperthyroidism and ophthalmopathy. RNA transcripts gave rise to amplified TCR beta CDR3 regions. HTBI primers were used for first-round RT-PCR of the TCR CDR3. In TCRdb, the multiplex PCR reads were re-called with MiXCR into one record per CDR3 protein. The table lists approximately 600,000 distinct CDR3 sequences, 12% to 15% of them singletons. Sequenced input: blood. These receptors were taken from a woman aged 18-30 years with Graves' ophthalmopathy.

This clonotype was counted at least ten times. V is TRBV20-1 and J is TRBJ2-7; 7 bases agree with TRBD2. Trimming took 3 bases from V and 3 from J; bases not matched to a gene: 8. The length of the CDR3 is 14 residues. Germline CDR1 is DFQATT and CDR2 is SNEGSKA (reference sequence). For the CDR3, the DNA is TGCAGTGCTAGTATTCGCGGGAGTATCTACGAGCAGTACTTC. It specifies CSASIRGSIYEQYF.

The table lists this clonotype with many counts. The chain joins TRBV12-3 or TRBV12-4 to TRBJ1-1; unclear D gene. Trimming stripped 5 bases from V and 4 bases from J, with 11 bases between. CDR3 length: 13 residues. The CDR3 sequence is CASSLGLPTEAFF. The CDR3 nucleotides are TGTGCCAGCAGTCTTGGGCTCCCCACTGAAGCTTTCTTT.

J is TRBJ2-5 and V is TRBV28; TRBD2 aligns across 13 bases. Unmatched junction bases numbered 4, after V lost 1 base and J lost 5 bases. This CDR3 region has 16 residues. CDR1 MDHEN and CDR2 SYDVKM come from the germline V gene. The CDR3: CASSLFTSGRVETQYF. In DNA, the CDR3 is TGTGCCAGCAGTTTATTTACTAGCGGGAGGGTTGAGACCCAGTACTTC.

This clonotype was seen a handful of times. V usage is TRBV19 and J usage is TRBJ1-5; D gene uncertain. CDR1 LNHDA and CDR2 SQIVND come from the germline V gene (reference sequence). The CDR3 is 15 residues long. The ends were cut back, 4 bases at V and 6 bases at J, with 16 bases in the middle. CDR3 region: CASSNYPGSSQPQHF. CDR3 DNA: TGTGCCAGTAGTAACTACCCGGGCTCTAGTCAGCCCCAGCATTTT.

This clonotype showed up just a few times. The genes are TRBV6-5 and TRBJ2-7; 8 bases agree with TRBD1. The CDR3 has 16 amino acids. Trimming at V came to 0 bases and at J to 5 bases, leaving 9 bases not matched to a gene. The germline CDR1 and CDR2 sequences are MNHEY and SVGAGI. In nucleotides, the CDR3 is TGTGCCAGCAGTTACTCCTCTAGAGGACAGGGCCACGAGCAGTACTTC. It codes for CASSYSSRGQGHEQYF.

CDR3: CSAFAGTSGADTQYF. CDR3 bases: TGCAGTGCTTTCGCCGGGACTAGCGGAGCAGATACGCAGTATTTT. The chain employs TRBV20-1 and TRBJ2-3; 11 bases fit TRBD2. Germline CDR1 is DFQATT and CDR2 is SNEGSKA (reference sequence). The CDR3 length is 15 residues. V trimming: 5 bases; J trimming: 4 bases; junction bases outside the gene matches: 8.

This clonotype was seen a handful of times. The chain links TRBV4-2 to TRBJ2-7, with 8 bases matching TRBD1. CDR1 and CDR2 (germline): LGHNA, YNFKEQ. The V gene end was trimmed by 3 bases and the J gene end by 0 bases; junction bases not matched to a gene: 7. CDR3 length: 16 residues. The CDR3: CASSQHHRGSSYEQYF. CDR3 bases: TGTGCCAGCAGCCAGCATCACAGGGGGTCCTCCTACGAGCAGTACTTC.

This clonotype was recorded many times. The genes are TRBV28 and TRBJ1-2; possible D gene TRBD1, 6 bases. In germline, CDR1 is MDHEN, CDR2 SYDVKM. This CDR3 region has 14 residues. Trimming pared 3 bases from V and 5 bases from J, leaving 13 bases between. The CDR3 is CASSFRGRDYGYTF. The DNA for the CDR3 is TGTGCCAGCAGTTTCCGGGGGCGCGATTATGGCTACACCTTC.